This T cell receptor beta chain appears in the sequencing data of a study of cytomegalovirus exposure and HLA in healthy donors. The primer mix had 60 Vbeta and 13 Jbeta primers. Data came from immunoSEQ multiplex PCR; TCRdb stores just in-frame clones and leaves some out. Its listing shows 100,000 to 150,000 clones. CDR1 and CDR2 (germline): SGHRS, YFSETQ. With V trimmed by 4 bases and J by 2 bases, 6 bases remained unmatched. This CDR3 has 15 residues. The sequenced sample was PBMCs. This TCR derives from a man in his forties in good health and CMV-seronegative. The J gene is TRBJ2-7, the V gene TRBV5-1, with 10 nucleotides matching TRBD1. The CDR3 spells CASSGSGTGAYEQYF. CDR3 nucleotides: TGCGCCAGCAGCGGATCCGGGACAGGGGCCTACGAGCAGTACTTC.